These T cell receptor beta chains were read from a single sample in a study of cytomegalovirus exposure and HLA in healthy donors. The assay was immunoSEQ multiplex PCR, and TCRdb's table has in-frame clones only and misses some. Seen here are some 170,000 clones, 82% observed once, and the top ten hold roughly 1.6%. The sequenced sample was PBMCs. These receptors originate from a girl aged 10-17 years in good health and CMV-seropositive. Both conserved end residues are part of each CDR3.

V: TRBV6-1; CDR3: CASSPQAIMNTEAFF
V: TRBV29-1; CDR3: CSVAEPEAFF
V: TRBV7-3; CDR3: CASSLTTPGGPGTDTQYF
V: TRBV7-6; CDR3: CASSLAAGGPPNVLTF
V: TRBV5-6; CDR3: CASSFGLVSTDTQYF
V: TRBV18; CDR3: CASSPGTSGEETQYF
V: TRBV5-4; CDR3: CASSLYGNNEQFF
V: TRBV5-8; CDR3: CASSRGGIGYGYTF
V: TRBV19; CDR3: CASSIDGQGANQPQHF
V: TRBV7-3; CDR3: CASRDRGREQYF
V: TRBV7-8; CDR3: CASSPRGAGNSYEQYF
V: TRBV10-2; CDR3: CASSEYTGGEGDEQFF
V: TRBV28; CDR3: CASSLWGGGYTF
V: TRBV19; CDR3: CASSLQNGFNQPQHF
V: TRBV5-1; CDR3: CASSPERGGNTGELFF
V: TRBV4-1; CDR3: CASSPRHGTRELFF